These 29 T cell receptor beta chains were sequenced from one sample in a study of blood T cell repertoires in COVID-19. Using immunoSEQ multiplex PCR, the repertoire was profiled, and TCRdb retains in-frame clones only, with some absent. The sample contains approximately 450,000 clones, roughly 85% of which appear only once. The sequencing sample was made of PBMCs or T cells enriched from blood (not recorded which). These receptor sequences come from a woman younger than 35 with acute COVID-19.

This clone was observed a handful of times. The CDR3 protein is CASRHPGHRPGQFF. The CDR3 coding sequence is TGTGCCAGCAGACATCCGGGACACCGCCCGGGGCAGTTCTTC. J is TRBJ2-1 and V is TRBV28; the D gene is possibly TRBD1 (6 bases). In germline, CDR1 is MDHEN, CDR2 SYDVKM. Trimming removed 6 bases at V and 12 bases at J, with 21 bases between. CDR3 length: 14 residues.

The chain joins TRBV29-1 to TRBJ1-2; 7 bases align to TRBD1. This CDR3 contains 12 residues. Germline CDR1 reads SQVTM; CDR2 reads ANQGSEA. The trim removed 3 bases at V and 2 bases at J, leaving 0 bases unmatched. CDR3 DNA sequence: TGCAGCGTTGAGACAGGGAACTATGGCTACACCTTC. Its protein is CSVETGNYGYTF.

The chain uses TRBV3-1 (or the pseudogene TRBV3-2) and TRBJ1-2; D is unresolved. Trimming removed 1 base at V and 6 bases at J, with 15 bases between. This CDR3 comprises 15 residues. The V gene's germline CDR1 is LGHDT and CDR2 YNNKEL (reference sequence). The CDR3 loop is CASSQGSSGFDGYTF. CDR3 nucleotides: TGTGCCAGCAGCCAAGGCTCGTCCGGGTTTGATGGCTACACCTTC.

V is TRBV5-1 and J is TRBJ1-6, with 7 bases identical to TRBD1. Germline V gene sequence: CDR1 SGHRS, CDR2 YFSETQ. The J segment lost 10 bases and the V segment lost 7 bases, leaving 5 bases of the junction unmatched. The CDR3 runs to 12 residues. In nucleotides, the CDR3 is TGCGCCAGCCGGACAGGTGGCTCACCCCTCCACTTT. Its protein is CASRTGGSPLHF.

The chain is built from TRBV14 and TRBJ2-7; D call uncertain. This CDR3 is 14 amino acids long. The V gene lost 1 base and the J gene lost 5 bases, with 12 bases spanning the gap. Germline V CDR1 and CDR2: SGHDN, FVKESK. In DNA, the CDR3 is TGTGCCAGCAGCCAAGGGTTACTTTACGACGAGCAGTACTTC. Translated: CASSQGLLYDEQYF.

V and J are TRBV10-3 and TRBJ2-5, with a tentative D call TRBD1 (6 bases). The germline V and J ends were trimmed by 7 bases and 5 bases, with 17 bases remaining between them. The CDR3 has 14 amino acids. Germline CDR1 reads ENHRY; CDR2 reads SYGVKD. DNA for the CDR3: TGTGCCATCACGATACAGGGTGGCATGGAGACCCAGTACTTC. It codes for CAITIQGGMETQYF.

The gene calls are TRBV11-2 and TRBJ2-5; a weak D match, TRBD2 (5 bases). Germline loops: CDR1 SGHAT, CDR2 FQNNGV. Trimming removed 3 bases at V and 1 base at J, with 15 bases between. The length of the CDR3 is 16 residues. The CDR3 coding sequence is TGTGCCAGCAGCTTGAGGGAAAGTCCCGGCCAAGAGACCCAGTACTTC. Translating gives CASSLRESPGQETQYF. Supplemented by reference TRBV11-2 and TRBJ2-5, the full variable domain reads EAGVAQSPRYKIIEKRQSVAFWCNPISGHATLYWYQQILGQGPKLLIQFQNNGVVDDSQLPKDRFSAERLKGVDSTLKIQPAKLEDSAVYLCASSLRESPGQETQYFGPGTRLLVL.

This chain joins TRBV5-1 and TRBJ1-2; the D gene is possibly TRBD1 (5 bases). The CDR3 totals 13 residues. In germline, CDR1 is SGHRS, CDR2 YFSETQ. Trimming left V 4 bases short and J 8 bases short, with 15 bases between. The CDR3 region has the DNA TGCGCCAGCAGCCCCTCGCAGGGTAGAGGCTACACCTTC. It is translated as CASSPSQGRGYTF.

The chain joins TRBV7-2 to TRBJ1-6, with 7 bases identical to TRBD1. CDR1 and CDR2 (germline): SGHTA, FQGNSA. After removal of 2 bases from V and 9 bases from J, the junction contained 10 bases not matched to a gene. This CDR3 is built from 16 residues. The CDR3 DNA reads TGTGCCAGCAGCTTACGCCAGGGGGATAGTAGTTCACCCCTCCACTTT. The encoded protein is CASSLRQGDSSSPLHF.

The rearrangement uses TRBV10-1 and TRBJ1-2; no definite D call. The germline CDR1 and CDR2 sequences are WNHNN and SYGVQD (reference sequence). CDR3 size: 13 residues. V lost 1 base, J lost 3 bases, and 6 bases lay in between. The CDR3 DNA is TGCGCCAGCAGTGAGTTGGCAGACTATGGCTACACCTTC. It encodes CASSELADYGYTF.

Turning to this clone: This CDR3 is also generated by other DNA sequences in the sample. The J gene is TRBJ2-2, the V gene TRBV4-3; D possibly corresponds to TRBD2 (5 bases). The germline gives CDR1 LGHNA, CDR2 YSLEER. The V gene lost 4 bases and the J gene lost 0 bases, with 15 bases spanning the gap. The CDR3 consists of 17 residues. CDR3 region: CASSRGRSGANTGELFF. The CDR3 nucleotides read TGCGCCAGCAGCCGGGGTCGGAGCGGAGCGAACACCGGGGAGCTGTTTTTT.

The V call is TRBV12-3 or TRBV12-4, the J call TRBJ1-5; D gene ambiguous. CDR3 length: 12 amino acids. V lost 6 bases and J 4 bases, leaving 7 bases between the germline ends. The CDR3 loop is CASSPPNQPQHF. CDR3 nucleotide sequence: TGTGCCAGCAGCCCCCCTAATCAGCCCCAGCATTTT.

The rearrangement uses TRBV9 and TRBJ1-1, with a weak D call TRBD1 (6 bases). The CDR3 covers 16 residues. The V gene's germline CDR1 is SGDLS and CDR2 YYNGEE. V lost 6 bases and J 3 bases, leaving 21 bases between the germline ends. The CDR3 region is CASTPVGGRWDTEAFF. The DNA for the CDR3 is TGTGCCAGCACCCCAGTGGGGGGGCGCTGGGACACTGAAGCTTTCTTT.

The rearrangement joins TRBV5-4 to TRBJ2-2, with 11 bases fitting TRBD2. After removal of 0 bases from V and 4 bases from J, the junction contained 5 bases not matched to a gene. Germline CDR1 and CDR2: SGHNT and YYREEE (reference sequence). The CDR3 spans 17 residues. CDR3 in DNA: TGTGCCAGCAGCTTGGGTTTAGCGGGAGGGCCCACCGGGGAGCTGTTTTTT. It yields the protein CASSLGLAGGPTGELFF. Combining the CDR3 with reference TRBV5-4 and TRBJ2-2 gives the whole variable domain ETGVTQSPTHLIKTRGQQVTLRCSSQSGHNTVSWYQQALGQGPQFIFQYYREEENGRGNFPPRFSGLQFPNYSSELNVNALELDDSALYLCASSLGLAGGPTGELFFGEGSRLTVL.

DNA of the CDR3: TGTGCCAGCGGGGACAGGGGATATCAGCCCCAGCATTTT. Amino acid sequence: CASGDRGYQPQHF. V usage is TRBV25-1 and J usage is TRBJ1-5; 10 nucleotides line up with TRBD1. The CDR3 has 13 residues. Unmatched junction bases numbered 3, after V lost 8 bases and J lost 5 bases. Germline CDR1 and CDR2: MGHDK and SYGVNS.

The CDR3 protein is CASSSDREHTGELFF. CDR3 nucleotides: TGTGCCAGCAGCTCCGACAGGGAGCACACCGGGGAGCTGTTTTTT. This chain links TRBV6-5 with TRBJ2-2; TRBD1 matches 7 bases. Germline V gene sequence: CDR1 MNHEY, CDR2 SVGAGI. The V segment lost 6 bases and the J segment 3 bases; nucleotides outside the gene matches: 7. The CDR3 totals 15 residues.

The gene calls are TRBV5-1 and TRBJ1-3; possible D gene TRBD1, 5 bases. The germline CDR1 and CDR2 sequences are SGHRS and YFSETQ. This CDR3 contains 14 residues. Trimming left V 4 bases short and J 0 bases short, with 8 bases between. CDR3 DNA sequence: TGCGCCAGCAGCCAACAGGCCTCTGGAAACACCATATATTTT. Its translation is CASSQQASGNTIYF.

The CDR3 spells CASSYSSGQSGYTF. In DNA, the CDR3 is TGTGCCAGCAGTTACTCGAGCGGGCAGTCCGGCTACACCTTC. J is TRBJ1-2 and V is TRBV6-5, with D unresolved. This CDR3 contains 14 residues. The V gene lost 0 bases and the J gene lost 8 bases, with 13 bases spanning the gap. Germline V CDR1 and CDR2: MNHEY, SVGAGI.

In this sample, this clone turned up a few times. The chain has TRBV3-1 (or the pseudogene TRBV3-2) and TRBJ1-1; no definite D call. The germline V gene has CDR1 LGHDT and CDR2 YNNKEL (reference sequence). The CDR3 is 12 amino acids. Deletions cut 5 bases from V and 2 bases from J, with 6 bases between. For the CDR3, the DNA is TGTGCCAGCAGCTTTCATAACACTGAAGCTTTCTTT. Its translation is CASSFHNTEAFF.

The chain couples TRBV6-5 to TRBJ1-5; D is perhaps TRBD1 (5 bases). The V gene's germline CDR1 is MNHEY and CDR2 SVGAGI. The ends were cut back, 6 bases at V and 4 bases at J, with 16 bases in the middle. The CDR3 consists of 15 residues. The CDR3 sequence is CASRPSGIVNQPQHF. Written as DNA, the CDR3 is TGTGCCAGCAGGCCGTCAGGGATAGTAAATCAGCCCCAGCATTTT.

The chain joins TRBV7-2 to TRBJ1-4; TRBD1 is a possible D gene (5 bases). The germline V gene encodes CDR1 SGHTA and CDR2 FQGNSA. The CDR3 runs to 14 residues. Deletions cut 7 bases from V and 3 bases from J, with 12 bases between. The CDR3 sequence is CASTQGGPNEKLFF. The CDR3 nucleotides read TGTGCCAGCACCCAGGGAGGGCCTAATGAAAAACTGTTTTTT.

The rearrangement uses TRBV9 and TRBJ2-1; 7 bases fit TRBD2. The CDR3 has 17 residues. Unmatched junction bases numbered 17, after V lost 4 bases and J lost 7 bases. The germline V gene encodes CDR1 SGDLS and CDR2 YYNGEE. CDR3 sequence: CASSSPLVGGSANEQFF. CDR3 sequence (DNA): TGTGCCAGCAGCTCCCCCCTCGTGGGGGGGTCCGCAAATGAGCAGTTCTTC.

Concerning this clone itself: One junction end disagrees with the germline gene, perhaps due to a read error. The chain has TRBV5-5 and TRBJ2-7; the D gene could be TRBD1 or TRBD2 (6 bases each). CDR3 size: 19 residues. The germline gives CDR1 SGHKS, CDR2 YYEKEE (reference sequence). The CDR3 here is CASSLGGLKTGKSSYEQYF. As DNA, the CDR3 is TGTGCCAGCAGTTTGGGGGGCCTCAAAACAGGGAAGAGCTCCTACGAGCAGTACTTC.

V and J are TRBV28 and TRBJ2-3; 7 bases fit TRBD1. With 3 bases clipped from V and 1 base from J, the junction kept 7 bases outside the gene matches. This CDR3 is 16 amino acids long. Germline CDR1 MDHEN, CDR2 SYDVKM. CDR3 DNA sequence: TGTGCCAGCAGTTTCGGAGAGGGGGCGCGCACAGATACGCAGTATTTT. It encodes CASSFGEGARTDTQYF.

The genes are TRBV10-3 and TRBJ2-2; weak D call: TRBD1 (5 bases). Deletions cut 11 bases from V and 2 bases from J, with 30 bases between. Germline CDR1 and CDR2: ENHRY and SYGVKD. The CDR3 sequence is 19 residues long. This chain's CDR3 is CAARSETADFTHNTGELFF. The CDR3 nucleotides are TGTGCCGCACGTTCCGAGACAGCCGATTTTACGCATAACACCGGGGAGCTGTTTTTT.

V and J are TRBV28 and TRBJ2-7, with 13 positions matching TRBD2. CDR3 length equals 16 residues. Trimming took 4 bases from V and 0 from J; bases not matched to a gene: 3. CDR1 is MDHEN and CDR2 is SYDVKM in the germline V gene. CDR3 bases: TGTGCCAGCAGTTCCTGGACTAGCGGGAGCTCCTACGAGCAGTACTTC. As protein: CASSSWTSGSSYEQYF.

The V gene is TRBV19, the J gene TRBJ1-5; TRBD1 matches at 7 bases. The CDR3 extends over 15 amino acids. V dropped 2 bases and J dropped 2; count of bases not matched to a gene: 3. In germline, CDR1 is LNHDA, CDR2 SQIVND (reference sequence). CDR3 loop: CASSIRQGGNQPQHF. The DNA for the CDR3 is TGTGCCAGTAGTATACGACAGGGAGGCAATCAGCCCCAGCATTTT.

This clone has a single count. The V call is TRBV20-1, the J call TRBJ2-7, with 11 bases identical to TRBD2. Per germline, CDR1 DFQATT and CDR2 SNEGSKA (reference sequence). J gave up 4 bases and V 3 bases, and 8 bases lay outside the gene matches. The CDR3 consists of 15 residues. DNA of the CDR3: TGCAGTGCTAGTACCCCGACTAGCGGGGTTTACGAGCAGTACTTC. This gives the protein CSASTPTSGVYEQYF.

The chain joins TRBV24-1 to TRBJ1-6; 8 nucleotides line up with TRBD1. The CDR3 spans 15 residues. The V and J ends lost 4 bases and 10 bases, in that order; junction bases with no gene match: 8. Germline CDR1 and CDR2: KGHDR and SFDVKD. CDR3 in amino acids: CATSESGTGESPLHF. In DNA form, the CDR3 reads TGTGCCACCAGTGAATCCGGGACAGGTGAATCACCCCTCCACTTT.